The 5 T cell receptor beta chains below come from one sample, sequenced in a study of shared clonotypes between healthy human individuals. TCRdb keeps only in-frame clones here, not all; method: immunoSEQ multiplex PCR. The sample lists around 180,000 clones, over 85% occurring once. What was sequenced was naive CD4+ T cells sorted from blood. The subset is: CD45RA+ positively selected. All receptors come from a woman younger than 45 in good health.

V is TRBV10-2 and J is TRBJ1-2; no firm D call. Germline loops: CDR1 WSHSY, CDR2 SAAADI. V shed 2 bases and J shed 3 bases, with 4 bases lying between them. This CDR3 has 12 amino acids. In DNA, the CDR3 is TGCGCCAGCAGTGAGCATGACTATGGCTACACCTTC. Encoded protein: CASSEHDYGYTF.

The rearrangement uses TRBV28 and TRBJ1-1; D is uncertain. Germline CDR1 and CDR2: MDHEN and SYDVKM. V lost 4 bases to trimming and J lost 3 bases, with 6 bases between them. The CDR3 has 12 amino acids. The CDR3 DNA follows: TGTGCCAGCAGTTCATCCGACACTGAAGCTTTCTTT. As protein: CASSSSDTEAFF.

This chain links TRBV28 with TRBJ2-7, with TRBD1 matching over 12 bases. V lost 3 bases, J lost 7 bases, and 7 bases stayed unmatched. Germline CDR1 MDHEN, CDR2 SYDVKM. CDR3 length: 15 residues. The CDR3 here is CASSLSGTGGGEQYF. In DNA form, the CDR3 reads TGTGCCAGCAGTTTGTCCGGGACAGGGGGCGGGGAGCAGTACTTC.

This chain connects TRBV5-1 to TRBJ2-5; possibly TRBD1 or TRBD2 for D (6 bases each). CDR1 is SGHRS, CDR2 YFSETQ, per germline. V gave up 0 bases and J gave up 5 bases, with 14 bases separating them. The CDR3 contains 15 residues. The CDR3 nucleotides read TGCGCCAGCAGCTTGGCCCAGGGGACTCTCGAGACCCAGTACTTC. Protein: CASSLAQGTLETQYF.

The V and J genes are TRBV19 and TRBJ1-5, with TRBD1 as a possible D gene (6 bases). The CDR3 loop spans 13 amino acids. CDR1 and CDR2 from the germline V gene are LNHDA and SQIVND (reference sequence). The V and J ends lost 7 bases and 4 bases respectively, with 11 bases between them. The CDR3 DNA sequence: TGTGCCAGTACGCGTACAGGGAATCAGCCCCAGCATTTT. Translation: CASTRTGNQPQHF.